This T cell receptor beta chain was sequenced in a study of CD8+ T cells in alopecia areata. The CDR3 is 13 amino acids. V shed 2 bases, J shed 6 bases, and the junction held 5 bases outside the gene matches. The germline CDR1 and CDR2 sequences are GTSNPN and SVGIG (reference sequence). Investigators isolated RNA and reverse transcribed it into cDNA to act as the sequencing template. Clones were read by immunoSEQ multiplex PCR, and TCRdb kept only the in-frame ones, dropping some. The table lists around 200,000 clones, 50% to 75% of them singletons. Treatment noted: oral pan-JAK inhibitor, 5-10 mg twice daily. Those with alopecia areata gave lesional scalp punch biopsies and peripheral blood.

This specimen was CD4+ T cells sorted from blood, taken at week 4, from a patient treated with tofacitinib. The receptor's source is a human donor with alopecia areata. The V gene is TRBV30, the J gene TRBJ1-2; 8 bases agree with TRBD1. The CDR3 nucleotides read TGTGCCTGGAGTTTGGACAGGGACAATGGCTACACCTTC. It yields the protein CAWSLDRDNGYTF.